Sequencing of this T cell receptor beta chain was carried out in a study of cytomegalovirus exposure and HLA in healthy donors. Background on the study: As released early, the data held around 80 million unique TCRs from HLA-typed donors.

Germline CDR1 reads SGHRS; CDR2 reads YFSETQ. This CDR3 is built from 13 residues. With 0 bases removed from V and 4 bases from J, the gap between germline ends came to 7 bases. This PCR relied on a set of 60 Vbeta primers and 13 Jbeta primers. Using immunoSEQ multiplex PCR, the repertoire was profiled, and TCRdb retains in-frame clones only, with some absent. Here the sample spans some 100,000 clones, more than 70% being singletons. Study-wide results and limits: Listed as cytomegalovirus-associated were about 160 TCR beta chains.

Regarding this clone: The antigen remains undetermined.

The chain carries TRBV5-1 and TRBJ1-1; no firm D call. This clonotype was obtained from a man over 45 in good health and CMV-seropositive. The sequenced sample consisted of PBMCs. CDR3 loop: CASSLEGSTEAFF. The DNA for the CDR3 is TGCGCCAGCAGCTTGGAAGGGAGCACTGAAGCTTTCTTT. The full variable domain, its missing parts supplied by reference TRBV5-1 and TRBJ1-1, is KAGVTQTPRYLIKTRGQQVTLSCSPISGHRSVSWYQQTPGQGLQFLFEYFSETQRNKGNFPGRFSGRQFSNSRSEMNVSTLELGDSALYLCASSLEGSTEAFFGQGTRLTVV.